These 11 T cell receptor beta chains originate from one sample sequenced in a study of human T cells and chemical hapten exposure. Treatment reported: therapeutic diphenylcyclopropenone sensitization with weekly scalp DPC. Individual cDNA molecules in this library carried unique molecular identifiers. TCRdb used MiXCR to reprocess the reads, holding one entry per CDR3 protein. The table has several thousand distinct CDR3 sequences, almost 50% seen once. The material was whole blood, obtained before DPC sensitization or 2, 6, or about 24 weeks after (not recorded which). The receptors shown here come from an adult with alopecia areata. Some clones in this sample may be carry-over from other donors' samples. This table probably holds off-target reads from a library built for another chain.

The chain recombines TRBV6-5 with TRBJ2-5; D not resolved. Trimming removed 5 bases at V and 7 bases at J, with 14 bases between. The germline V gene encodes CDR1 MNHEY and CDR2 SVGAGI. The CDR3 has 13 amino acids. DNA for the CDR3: TGTGCCAGCAGTAGCCAGCATGCAGGGACCCAGTACTTC. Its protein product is CASSSQHAGTQYF.

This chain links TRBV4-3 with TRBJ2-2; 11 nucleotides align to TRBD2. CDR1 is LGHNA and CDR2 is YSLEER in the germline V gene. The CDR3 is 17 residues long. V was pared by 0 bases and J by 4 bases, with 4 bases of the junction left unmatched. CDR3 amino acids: CASSQDLLAGGTGELFF. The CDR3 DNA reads TGCGCCAGCAGCCAAGATCTTCTAGCGGGAGGCACCGGGGAGCTGTTTTTT.

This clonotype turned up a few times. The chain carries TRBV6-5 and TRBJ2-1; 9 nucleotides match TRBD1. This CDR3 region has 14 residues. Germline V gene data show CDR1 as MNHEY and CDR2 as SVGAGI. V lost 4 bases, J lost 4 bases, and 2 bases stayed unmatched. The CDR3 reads CASSFGTGYNEQFF. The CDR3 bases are TGTGCCAGCAGTTTCGGGACAGGGTACAATGAGCAGTTCTTC.

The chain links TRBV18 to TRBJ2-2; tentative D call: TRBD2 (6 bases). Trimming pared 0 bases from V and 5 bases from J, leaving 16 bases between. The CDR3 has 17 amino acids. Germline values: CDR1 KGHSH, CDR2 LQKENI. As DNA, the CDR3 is TGTGCCAGCTCACCACCGAACCGGGGGTTCCAGACCGGGGAGCTGTTTTTT. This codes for CASSPPNRGFQTGELFF.

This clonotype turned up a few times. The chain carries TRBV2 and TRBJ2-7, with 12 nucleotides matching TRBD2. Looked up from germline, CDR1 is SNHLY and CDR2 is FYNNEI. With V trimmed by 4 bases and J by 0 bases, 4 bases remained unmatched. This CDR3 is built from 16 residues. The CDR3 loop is CASSGRTSGASYEQYF. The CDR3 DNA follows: TGTGCCAGCAGTGGACGGACTAGCGGGGCCTCCTACGAGCAGTACTTC. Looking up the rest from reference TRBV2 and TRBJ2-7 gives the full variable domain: EPEVTQTPSHQVTQMGQEVILRCVPISNHLYFYWYRQILGQKVEFLVSFYNNEISEKSEIFDDQFSVERPDGSNFTLKIRSTKLEDSAMYFCASSGRTSGASYEQYFGPGTRLTVT.

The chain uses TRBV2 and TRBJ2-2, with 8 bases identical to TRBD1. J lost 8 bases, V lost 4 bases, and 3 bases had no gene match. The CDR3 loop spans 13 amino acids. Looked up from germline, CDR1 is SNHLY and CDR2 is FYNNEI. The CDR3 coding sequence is TGTGCCAGCAGTGGACAGGGGACGGGGGAGCTGTTTTTT. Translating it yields CASSGQGTGELFF.

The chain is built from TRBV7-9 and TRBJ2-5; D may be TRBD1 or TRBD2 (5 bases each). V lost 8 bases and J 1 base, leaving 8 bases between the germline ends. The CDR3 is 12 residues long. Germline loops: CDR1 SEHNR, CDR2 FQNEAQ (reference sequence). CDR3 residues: CASGTFQETQYF. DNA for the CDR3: TGTGCCAGCGGGACCTTCCAAGAGACCCAGTACTTC.

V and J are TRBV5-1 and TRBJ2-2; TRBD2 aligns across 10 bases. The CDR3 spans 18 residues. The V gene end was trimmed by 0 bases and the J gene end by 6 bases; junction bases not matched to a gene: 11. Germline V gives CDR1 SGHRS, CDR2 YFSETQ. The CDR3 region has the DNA TGCGCCAGCAGCTTGGCCGGGGTCGCTAGCGGGAGACCCGGGGAGCTGTTTTTT. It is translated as CASSLAGVASGRPGELFF.

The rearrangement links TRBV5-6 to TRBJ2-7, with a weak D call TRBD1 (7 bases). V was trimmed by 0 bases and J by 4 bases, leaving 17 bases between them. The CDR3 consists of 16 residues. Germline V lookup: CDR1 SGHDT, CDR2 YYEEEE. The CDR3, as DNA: TGTGCCAGCAGCTTGGTTAGGGTGACAGGGAGGTACGAGCAGTACTTC. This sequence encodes CASSLVRVTGRYEQYF.

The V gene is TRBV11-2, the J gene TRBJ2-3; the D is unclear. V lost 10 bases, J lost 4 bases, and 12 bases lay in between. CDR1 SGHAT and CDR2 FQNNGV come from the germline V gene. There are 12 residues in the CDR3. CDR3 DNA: TGTGCCACCTCGAATGGAGCAGATACGCAGTATTTT. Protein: CATSNGADTQYF.

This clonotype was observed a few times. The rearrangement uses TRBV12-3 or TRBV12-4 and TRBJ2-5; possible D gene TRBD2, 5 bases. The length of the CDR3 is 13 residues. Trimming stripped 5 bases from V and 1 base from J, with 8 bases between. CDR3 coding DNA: TGTGCCAGCAGTCGACGGGGCCAAGAGACCCAGTACTTC. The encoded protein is CASSRRGQETQYF.